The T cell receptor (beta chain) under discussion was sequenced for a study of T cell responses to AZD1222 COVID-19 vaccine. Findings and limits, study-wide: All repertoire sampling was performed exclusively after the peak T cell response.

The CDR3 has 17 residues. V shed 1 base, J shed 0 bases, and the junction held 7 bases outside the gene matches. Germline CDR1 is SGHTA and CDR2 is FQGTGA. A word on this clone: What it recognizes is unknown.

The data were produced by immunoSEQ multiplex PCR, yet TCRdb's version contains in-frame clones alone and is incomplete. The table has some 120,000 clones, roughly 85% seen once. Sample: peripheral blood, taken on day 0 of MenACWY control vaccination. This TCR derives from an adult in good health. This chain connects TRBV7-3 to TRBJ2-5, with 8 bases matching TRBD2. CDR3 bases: TGTGCCAGCAGCTTAAATAGCGGGGCGGGGGACCAAGAGACCCAGTACTTC. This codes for CASSLNSGAGDQETQYF.